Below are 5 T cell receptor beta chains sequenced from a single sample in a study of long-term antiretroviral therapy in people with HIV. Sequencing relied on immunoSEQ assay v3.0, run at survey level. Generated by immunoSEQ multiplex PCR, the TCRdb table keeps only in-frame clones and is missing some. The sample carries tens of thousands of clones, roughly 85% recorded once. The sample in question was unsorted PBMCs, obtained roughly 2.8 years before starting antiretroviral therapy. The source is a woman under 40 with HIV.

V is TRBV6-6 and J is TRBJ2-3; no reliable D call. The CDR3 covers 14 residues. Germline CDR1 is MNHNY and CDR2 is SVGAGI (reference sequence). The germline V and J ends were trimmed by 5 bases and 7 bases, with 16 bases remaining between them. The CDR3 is CASSAPSTGNTQYF. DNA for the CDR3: TGTGCCAGCAGTGCCCCCTCGACTGGAAATACGCAGTATTTT.

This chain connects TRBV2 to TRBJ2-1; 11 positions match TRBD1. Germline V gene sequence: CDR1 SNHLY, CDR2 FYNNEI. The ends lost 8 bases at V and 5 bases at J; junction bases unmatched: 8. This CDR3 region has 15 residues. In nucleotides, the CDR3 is TGTGCCAGCCCACTCCGGGACAGGGGGGACAATGAGCAGTTCTTC. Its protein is CASPLRDRGDNEQFF.

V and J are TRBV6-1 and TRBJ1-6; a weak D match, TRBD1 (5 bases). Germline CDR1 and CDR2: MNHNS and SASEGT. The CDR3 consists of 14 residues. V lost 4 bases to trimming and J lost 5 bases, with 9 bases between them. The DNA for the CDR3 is TGTGCCAGCAGTGCAACGGGGGATAATTCACCCCTCCACTTT. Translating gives CASSATGDNSPLHF.

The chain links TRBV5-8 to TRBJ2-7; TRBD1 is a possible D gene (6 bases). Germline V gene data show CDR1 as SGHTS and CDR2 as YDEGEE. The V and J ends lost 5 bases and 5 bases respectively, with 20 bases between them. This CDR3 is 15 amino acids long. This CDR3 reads CASRPNRDNYHEQYF. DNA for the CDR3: TGTGCCAGCAGGCCAAACCGGGACAACTACCACGAGCAGTACTTC. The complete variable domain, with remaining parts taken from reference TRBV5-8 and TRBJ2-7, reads EAGVTQSPTHLIKTRGQQATLRCSPISGHTSVYWYQQALGLGLQFLLWYDEGEERNRGNFPPRFSGRQFPNYSSELNVNALELEDSALYLCASRPNRDNYHEQYFGPGTRLTVT.

Written as DNA, the CDR3 is TGTGCCAGCAGCTTAGAGGGGGCGCCGGGCTATGGCTACACCTTC. It is translated as CASSLEGAPGYGYTF. The V gene is TRBV11-2, the J gene TRBJ1-2; weak D call: TRBD1 (6 bases). Germline CDR1 and CDR2: SGHAT and FQNNGV. The CDR3 runs to 15 residues. The ends were cut back, 0 bases at V and 4 bases at J, with 12 bases in the middle.